These 18 T cell receptor beta chains originate from one sample sequenced in a study of blood T cell repertoires in COVID-19. Repertoires were generated with immunoSEQ multiplex PCR, while TCRdb's copy carries only in-frame clones and drops some. The data hold fewer than 250,000 clones, with under 90% observed a single time. Sequencing was carried out using peripheral blood. The receptors originated from a woman aged 40 to 50 with active or convalescent COVID-19.

This chain connects TRBV7-3 to TRBJ1-2, with no clear D. The CDR3 spans 13 residues. Germline V gene data show CDR1 as SGHTA and CDR2 as FQGTGA. V was trimmed by 0 bases and J by 8 bases, leaving 10 bases between them. This chain's CDR3 is CASSLTVGGGYTF. The CDR3 DNA reads as TGTGCCAGCAGCTTAACGGTGGGAGGGGGCTACACCTTC. The full variable domain, with the rest looked up from reference TRBV7-3 and TRBJ1-2, is GAGVSQTPSNKVTEKGKYVELRCDPISGHTALYWYRQSLGQGPEFLIYFQGTGAADDSGLPNDRFFAVRPEGSVSTLKIQRTERGDSAVYLCASSLTVGGGYTFGSGTRLTVV.

The chain employs TRBV28 and TRBJ1-5; D call uncertain. Trimming removed 6 bases at V and 0 bases at J, with 12 bases between. This CDR3 contains 15 residues. Germline V gene lookup returns CDR1 MDHEN and CDR2 SYDVKM. CDR3 sequence (DNA): TGTGCCAGCAGCCCCCCCTCTAATAGCAATCAGCCCCAGCATTTT. It yields the protein CASSPPSNSNQPQHF. The full variable domain, with the rest looked up from reference TRBV28 and TRBJ1-5, is DVKVTQSSRYLVKRTGEKVFLECVQDMDHENMFWYRQDPGLGLRLIYFSYDVKMKEKGDIPEGYSVSREKKERFSLILESASTNQTSMYLCASSPPSNSNQPQHFGDGTRLSIL.

The rearrangement uses TRBV24-1 and TRBJ1-1; 9 nucleotides align to TRBD1. The ends lost 7 bases at V and 5 bases at J; junction bases unmatched: 4. Germline V gene data show CDR1 as KGHDR and CDR2 as SFDVKD. This CDR3 comprises 13 residues. The CDR3 is CATRGTGRTEAFF. The CDR3 coding sequence is TGTGCCACCAGGGGGACAGGGAGGACTGAAGCTTTCTTT.

This chain links TRBV6-5 with TRBJ1-1; unclear D gene. The V gene lost 6 bases and the J gene lost 3 bases, with 8 bases spanning the gap. The CDR3 runs to 12 residues. Germline V gene lookup returns CDR1 MNHEY and CDR2 SVGAGI. The CDR3 coding sequence is TGTGCCAGCAGGGACTCAGACACTGAAGCTTTCTTT. Translated, it gives CASRDSDTEAFF.

The chain links TRBV28 to TRBJ1-5; no clear D. CDR3 length: 14 residues. The V gene lost 5 bases and the J gene lost 2 bases, with 10 bases spanning the gap. Germline V gene data show CDR1 as MDHEN and CDR2 as SYDVKM. This chain's CDR3 is CASSDVGRNQPQHF. In nucleotides, the CDR3 is TGTGCCAGCAGTGACGTTGGGCGCAATCAGCCCCAGCATTTT.

This rearrangement joins TRBV7-3 to TRBJ2-1; 8 nucleotides align to TRBD2. This CDR3 is built from 18 residues. The germline V gene encodes CDR1 SGHTA and CDR2 FQGTGA. With 1 base clipped from V and 4 bases from J, the junction kept 12 bases outside the gene matches. The CDR3 sequence is CASSLNVFGGGRYNEQFF. The CDR3 DNA reads TGTGCCAGCAGCTTAAACGTCTTTGGCGGGGGGCGGTACAATGAGCAGTTCTTC.

This clone has a single count. This rearrangement joins TRBV10-2 to TRBJ2-2; D is possibly TRBD2 (6 bases). Germline assignment: CDR1 WSHSY and CDR2 SAAADI. The CDR3 is made up of 15 amino acids. The V end lost 6 bases, the J end lost 5 bases, and 16 bases lay between the germline ends. The CDR3 sequence is CASSVSGGSTGELFF. The CDR3 DNA is TGCGCCAGCAGCGTGTCCGGGGGTTCGACCGGGGAGCTGTTTTTT.

The table lists this clone with a few counts. V gene TRBV7-2 combines with J gene TRBJ1-5, with a tentative D call TRBD1 (6 bases). The V end lost 1 base, the J end lost 3 bases, and 16 bases lay between the germline ends. From germline, CDR1 is SGHTA and CDR2 FQGNSA. The CDR3 runs to 17 residues. The CDR3 is CASSLENTGFLNQPQHF. DNA of the CDR3: TGTGCCAGCAGCTTAGAAAATACAGGGTTCCTCAATCAGCCCCAGCATTTT.

The chain combines TRBV9 with TRBJ1-1; 11 bases are a match to TRBD1. The CDR3 loop spans 14 amino acids. Per germline, CDR1 SGDLS and CDR2 YYNGEE. V gave up 4 bases and J gave up 5 bases; unmatched junction bases: 4. The CDR3 DNA reads as TGTGCCAGCAGCACCGGGACAGGGGGAACTGAAGCTTTCTTT. It specifies CASSTGTGGTEAFF.

J is TRBJ2-1 and V is TRBV7-9; 7 bases match TRBD2. J lost 0 bases, V lost 2 bases, and 7 bases had no gene match. Germline-derived CDR1 and CDR2 are SEHNR and FQNEAQ (reference sequence). This CDR3 is 17 amino acids long. In nucleotides, the CDR3 is TGTGCCAGCAGCTTAACCGGGACTACCTTCTCCTACAATGAGCAGTTCTTC. It specifies CASSLTGTTFSYNEQFF. Supplemented by reference TRBV7-9 and TRBJ2-1, the full variable domain reads DTGVSQNPRHKITKRGQNVTFRCDPISEHNRLYWYRQTLGQGPEFLTYFQNEAQLEKSRLLSDRFSAERPKGSFSTLEIQRTEQGDSAMYLCASSLTGTTFSYNEQFFGPGTRLTVL.

The chain has TRBV7-2 and TRBJ1-6; a weak D match, TRBD1 (5 bases). The V gene's germline CDR1 is SGHTA and CDR2 FQGNSA. V lost 1 base and J 7 bases, leaving 5 bases between the germline ends. The CDR3 is made up of 13 amino acids. CDR3 in amino acids: CASSLGGNSPLHF. The CDR3 DNA follows: TGTGCCAGCAGCTTAGGGGGCAATTCACCCCTCCACTTT.

The rearrangement joins TRBV5-1 to TRBJ2-2, with TRBD2 matching over 10 bases. J gave up 0 bases and V 4 bases, and 9 bases lay outside the gene matches. The CDR3 spans 18 residues. CDR1 is SGHRS and CDR2 is YFSETQ in the germline V gene. CDR3 protein: CASSKSGLALANTGELFF. CDR3 bases: TGCGCCAGCAGCAAATCGGGACTAGCGCTAGCGAACACCGGGGAGCTGTTTTTT.

The CDR3 coding sequence is TGTGCCAGCAGCAGGGGACAGGGGACTAACTATGGCTACACCTTC. Translating gives CASSRGQGTNYGYTF. This chain joins TRBV21-1 and TRBJ1-2; TRBD1, the table's D call, was not compared with the DNA. TRBV21-1 is listed as a pseudogene. The CDR3 length is 15 residues.

In its sample, this clone was seen once. The J gene is TRBJ2-7, the V gene TRBV10-3; tentative D call: TRBD2 (6 bases). This CDR3 is 11 amino acids long. Per germline, CDR1 ENHRY and CDR2 SYGVKD. Trimming pared 8 bases from V and 6 bases from J, leaving 11 bases between. CDR3 nucleotide sequence: TGTGCCATCCGGGCGGGGCGCGAGCAGTACTTC. Its protein is CAIRAGREQYF.

The chain couples TRBV2 to TRBJ2-3; 8 nucleotides match TRBD1. V shed 5 bases, J shed 1 base, and the junction held 2 bases outside the gene matches. The CDR3 consists of 14 residues. Per the germline V gene, CDR1 is SNHLY and CDR2 is FYNNEI. The CDR3 DNA sequence: TGTGCCAGCAGTATGGGACAGGGCACAGATACGCAGTATTTT. Its translation is CASSMGQGTDTQYF.

The chain recombines TRBV19 with TRBJ2-1; D is unresolved. Germline V gives CDR1 LNHDA, CDR2 SQIVND (reference sequence). Trimming shortened V by 4 bases and J by 3 bases, and 10 bases separated the two germline ends. This CDR3 contains 14 residues. The CDR3 DNA is TGTGCCAGTAGTAACGATCCGGTCTACAATGAGCAGTTCTTC. Its protein product is CASSNDPVYNEQFF.

The chain uses TRBV5-4 and TRBJ2-6; TRBD1 agrees at 7 bases. The CDR3 covers 20 residues. The germline V gene encodes CDR1 SGHNT and CDR2 YYREEE (reference sequence). Unmatched junction bases numbered 16, after V lost 4 bases and J lost 0 bases. In DNA, the CDR3 is TGTGCCAGCAGCCGATCACGCACGGGACAGATGAGCTCTGGGGCCAACGTCCTGACTTTC. It yields the protein CASSRSRTGQMSSGANVLTF.

The chain links TRBV24-1 to TRBJ1-5; D possibly corresponds to TRBD1 (6 bases). Per germline, CDR1 KGHDR and CDR2 SFDVKD. The CDR3 runs to 13 residues. Trimming took 9 bases from V and 9 from J, leaving 17 bases between them. The CDR3 here is CATQRQVQAPQHF. CDR3 DNA sequence: TGTGCCACCCAGAGACAGGTCCAGGCGCCCCAGCATTTT.